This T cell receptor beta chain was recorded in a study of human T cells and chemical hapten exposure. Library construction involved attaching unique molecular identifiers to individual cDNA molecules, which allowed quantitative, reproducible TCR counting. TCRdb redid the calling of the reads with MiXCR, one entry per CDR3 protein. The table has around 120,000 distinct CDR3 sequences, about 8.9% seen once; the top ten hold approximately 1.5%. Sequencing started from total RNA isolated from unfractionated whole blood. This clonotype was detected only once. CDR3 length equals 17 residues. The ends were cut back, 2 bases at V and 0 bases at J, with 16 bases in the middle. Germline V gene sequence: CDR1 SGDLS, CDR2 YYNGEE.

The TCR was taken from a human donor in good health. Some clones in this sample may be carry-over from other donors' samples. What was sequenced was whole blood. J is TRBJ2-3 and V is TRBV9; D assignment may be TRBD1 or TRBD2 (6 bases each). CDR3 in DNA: TGTGCCAGCAGCGTCGGTAGCGGACAGCGAAGCACAGATACGCAGTATTTT. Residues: CASSVGSGQRSTDTQYF.